This TCR beta chain was documented in a study of spatial heterogeneity in lung cancer. This clonotype appeared many times. V shed 6 bases and J 2 bases; nucleotides not matched to a gene: 5. CDR3 length equals 14 residues. Germline loops: CDR1 ENHRY, CDR2 SYGVKD. The time point: sample taken at primary tumor resection. No cells were sorted before sequencing. The whole RNA sequenced was extracted from tumor, nontumor lung or frozen PBMC. TCRdb independently ran MiXCR on the 5' RACE reads; one entry per CDR3 protein. The sample has 30,000 to 45,000 distinct CDR3 sequences; approximately 3.1% are singletons.

The chain links TRBV10-3 to TRBJ1-1; 8 positions agree with TRBD1. This sample comprised normal lung tissue next to the tumor, obtained at surgery. The TCR originated in a male donor with early-stage non-small cell lung cancer. CDR3 sequence (DNA): TGTGCCATCAGAGGACAGGGTGATAACACTGAAGCTTTCTTT. Its translation is CAIRGQGDNTEAFF.